The 29 T cell receptor beta chains reported below all come from one sample, sequenced in a study of T cell responses to AZD1222 COVID-19 vaccine. Here immunoSEQ multiplex PCR was the method, and the copy in TCRdb shows in-frame clones only, minus some. The repertoire includes around 100,000 clones, approximately 84% of them detected once, and approximately 17% sits in the top ten. This sample comprised peripheral blood, obtained on day 0 of AZD1222 vaccination. The receptors originated from an adult in good health.

For the CDR3, the DNA is TGTGCCAGCAGCTTAGGTGCCTTCTCTGGAAACACCATATATTTT. Its translation: CASSLGAFSGNTIYF. This chain uses TRBV7-8 with TRBJ1-3, with D unclear. The CDR3 sequence is 15 residues long. Trimming cost V 1 base and J 0 bases, with 7 bases left between them. Germline CDR1 reads SGHVS; CDR2 reads FQNEAQ. The complete variable domain, with remaining parts taken from reference TRBV7-8 and TRBJ1-3, reads GAGVSQSPRYKVAKRGQDVALRCDPISGHVSLFWYQQALGQGPEFLTYFQNEAQLDKSGLPSDRFFAERPEGSVSTLKIQRTQQEDSAVYLCASSLGAFSGNTIYFGEGSWLTVV.

The chain employs TRBV19 and TRBJ2-5, with TRBD2 matching over 11 bases. CDR1 is LNHDA and CDR2 is SQIVND in the germline V gene (reference sequence). Trimming removed 5 bases from V and 2 bases from J; junction bases left unmatched: 10. This CDR3 spans 17 amino acids. This CDR3 is CASSLAGGRALQETQYF. CDR3 DNA sequence: TGTGCCAGTAGTCTAGCGGGGGGCCGCGCCCTGCAAGAGACCCAGTACTTC.

This chain connects TRBV2 to TRBJ2-5; D perhaps matches TRBD1 (5 bases). With 6 bases removed from V and 3 bases from J, the gap between germline ends came to 11 bases. The CDR3 has 13 residues. Germline values: CDR1 SNHLY, CDR2 FYNNEI. CDR3 amino acids: CASRRQLEETQYF. CDR3 coding DNA: TGTGCCAGCAGACGACAGCTAGAAGAGACCCAGTACTTC.

J is TRBJ2-7 and V is TRBV29-1; D not resolved. The CDR3 covers 13 residues. Germline V gene data show CDR1 as SQVTM and CDR2 as ANQGSEA. Trimming took 4 bases from V and 0 from J, leaving 10 bases between them. The CDR3 nucleotides are TGCAGCGTTGCGACACAGATCTCCTACGAGCAGTACTTC. Its translation: CSVATQISYEQYF.

The rearrangement links TRBV6-1 to TRBJ1-1; 10 bases are shared with TRBD1. Germline V lookup: CDR1 MNHNS, CDR2 SASEGT. The CDR3 totals 18 residues. V shed 4 bases and J 0 bases; nucleotides not matched to a gene: 11. As DNA, the CDR3 is TGTGCCAGCAGTGGGATGGGGACAGGGGTGGGCATGAACACTGAAGCTTTCTTT. Amino acid sequence: CASSGMGTGVGMNTEAFF.

The chain has TRBV7-2 and TRBJ2-5, with unresolved D. Looked up from germline, CDR1 is SGHTA and CDR2 is FQGNSA. Trimming took off 3 bases at V and 5 bases at J, with 10 bases between the two ends. The CDR3 runs to 13 residues. The CDR3 sequence: CASSLSRLETQYF. The CDR3 region has the DNA TGTGCCAGCAGCTTGTCTAGATTGGAGACCCAGTACTTC. Variable domain in full (rest from reference TRBV7-2 and TRBJ2-5): GAGVSQSPSNKVTEKGKDVELRCDPISGHTALYWYRQSLGQGLEFLIYFQGNSAPDKSGLPSDRFSAERTGGSVSTLTIQRTQQEDSAVYLCASSLSRLETQYFGPGTRLLVL.

V usage is TRBV18 and J usage is TRBJ1-6, with TRBD1 as a possible D gene (6 bases). Trimming pared 3 bases from V and 8 bases from J, leaving 17 bases between. Looked up from germline, CDR1 is KGHSH and CDR2 is LQKENI. The CDR3 contains 16 residues. The chain's CDR3 is CASSPPGEGNDSPLHF. The CDR3, as DNA: TGTGCCAGCTCACCCCCAGGGGAGGGAAACGATTCACCCCTCCACTTT.

The chain combines TRBV6-5 with TRBJ1-1; D ambiguous. The germline gives CDR1 MNHEY, CDR2 SVGAGI. The CDR3 extends over 12 amino acids. Trimming removed 4 bases from V and 5 bases from J, with 8 bases in between. CDR3 residues: CASSLKGTEAFF. CDR3 nucleotides: TGTGCCAGCAGTTTAAAGGGAACTGAAGCTTTCTTT.

This chain connects TRBV24-1 to TRBJ2-2; 7 bases match TRBD2. Germline V gene lookup returns CDR1 KGHDR and CDR2 SFDVKD. After removal of 6 bases from V and 2 bases from J, the junction contained 2 bases not matched to a gene. This CDR3 has 14 residues. In DNA form, the CDR3 reads TGTGCCACCAGTAAGCGGGATAACACCGGGGAGCTGTTTTTT. This gives the protein CATSKRDNTGELFF.

The V call is TRBV4-3, the J call TRBJ1-2; D not resolved. CDR1 LGHNA and CDR2 YSLEER come from the germline V gene. Trimming removed 1 base at V and 4 bases at J, with 7 bases between. The CDR3 is 13 residues long. The CDR3 protein is CASSQGRFYGYTF. The DNA of the CDR3 is TGCGCCAGCAGCCAAGGAAGATTCTATGGCTACACCTTC.

The V gene is TRBV5-1, the J gene TRBJ2-2; 7 nucleotides line up with TRBD2. This CDR3 comprises 19 residues. V lost 1 base, J lost 2 bases, and 14 bases stayed unmatched. The germline gives CDR1 SGHRS, CDR2 YFSETQ. This CDR3 reads CASSLTGGSALLNTGELFF. The CDR3 bases are TGCGCCAGCAGCTTGACTGGCGGGAGTGCTTTGCTTAACACCGGGGAGCTGTTTTTT.

The chain joins TRBV28 to TRBJ2-2; D might be TRBD2 (6 bases). Trimming took off 4 bases at V and 2 bases at J, with 14 bases between the two ends. The CDR3 extends over 16 amino acids. CDR1 MDHEN and CDR2 SYDVKM come from the germline V gene. CDR3: CASSSPSSGNTGELFF. The DNA of the CDR3 is TGTGCCAGCAGTTCCCCCAGTAGCGGAAACACCGGGGAGCTGTTTTTT.

This clone appeared a single time. J is TRBJ2-3 and V is TRBV14; 9 bases are shared with TRBD2. CDR1 and CDR2 (germline): SGHDN, FVKESK. This CDR3 region has 17 residues. After removal of 2 bases from V and 0 bases from J, the junction contained 6 bases not matched to a gene. The CDR3: CASSQISGSPSTDTQYF. CDR3 DNA: TGTGCCAGCAGCCAAATTAGCGGGAGTCCCAGCACAGATACGCAGTATTTT.

This clone occurred a few times. The V call is TRBV5-1, the J call TRBJ1-5, with TRBD1 as a possible D gene (5 bases). Trimming cost V 0 bases and J 2 bases, with 9 bases left between them. From germline, CDR1 is SGHRS and CDR2 YFSETQ. There are 15 residues in the CDR3. The CDR3 coding sequence is TGCGCCAGCAGCTTGGACGGGGGAGGCAATCAGCCCCAGCATTTT. It encodes CASSLDGGGNQPQHF.

This chain links TRBV28 with TRBJ2-7; 8 bases line up with TRBD2. The CDR3 covers 17 residues. V dropped 7 bases and J dropped 3; count of bases not matched to a gene: 17. Germline-derived CDR1 and CDR2 are MDHEN and SYDVKM. The CDR3 region is CASKGVAGLALDYEQYF. In DNA, the CDR3 is TGTGCCAGCAAAGGTGTAGCCGGACTAGCTCTCGACTACGAGCAGTACTTC. Combining the CDR3 with reference TRBV28 and TRBJ2-7 gives the whole variable domain DVKVTQSSRYLVKRTGEKVFLECVQDMDHENMFWYRQDPGLGLRLIYFSYDVKMKEKGDIPEGYSVSREKKERFSLILESASTNQTSMYLCASKGVAGLALDYEQYFGPGTRLTVT.

This clone was observed a single time. The V gene is TRBV7-2, the J gene TRBJ2-7; possibly TRBD2 for D (5 bases). Germline CDR1 and CDR2: SGHTA and FQGNSA. The CDR3 runs 14 residues. Between the trimmed V and J ends, which lost 4 bases and 4 bases, there was a span of 14 bases. The CDR3 loop is CASSSRREGYEQYF. CDR3 coding DNA: TGTGCCAGCAGCTCCAGACGAGAGGGATACGAGCAGTACTTC. The variable domain in full, completed from reference TRBV7-2 and TRBJ2-7, reads GAGVSQSPSNKVTEKGKDVELRCDPISGHTALYWYRQSLGQGLEFLIYFQGNSAPDKSGLPSDRFSAERTGGSVSTLTIQRTQQEDSAVYLCASSSRREGYEQYFGPGTRLTVT.

This chain connects TRBV19 to TRBJ1-2, with D perhaps TRBD1 (6 bases). The CDR3 contains 13 residues. CDR1 is LNHDA and CDR2 is SQIVND in the germline V gene (reference sequence). Trimming shortened V by 10 bases and J by 4 bases, and 16 bases separated the two germline ends. CDR3 in amino acids: CATRSMGAYGYTF. The CDR3 bases are TGTGCCACCCGCTCCATGGGGGCCTATGGCTACACCTTC.

The rearrangement links TRBV5-1 to TRBJ2-5, with TRBD2 matching over 11 bases. This CDR3 comprises 16 residues. The ends lost 4 bases at V and 1 base at J; junction bases unmatched: 6. Germline values: CDR1 SGHRS, CDR2 YFSETQ. CDR3 residues: CASSRQGLAAQETQYF. The CDR3 nucleotides read TGCGCCAGCAGCCGACAGGGACTAGCGGCCCAAGAGACCCAGTACTTC. The variable domain in full, completed from reference TRBV5-1 and TRBJ2-5, reads KAGVTQTPRYLIKTRGQQVTLSCSPISGHRSVSWYQQTPGQGLQFLFEYFSETQRNKGNFPGRFSGRQFSNSRSEMNVSTLELGDSALYLCASSRQGLAAQETQYFGPGTRLLVL.

The chain has TRBV7-6 and TRBJ2-2; 9 bases line up with TRBD2. The CDR3 is 16 amino acids. The V gene's germline CDR1 is SGHVS and CDR2 FNYEAQ. With V trimmed by 1 base and J by 6 bases, 6 bases remained unmatched. The CDR3 spells CASSLVESGRSGELFF. The CDR3 DNA reads as TGTGCCAGCAGCTTAGTTGAAAGCGGGAGGTCCGGGGAGCTGTTTTTT.

The rearrangement links TRBV19 to TRBJ2-5; D perhaps matches TRBD1 (5 bases). Germline lookup yields CDR1 LNHDA and CDR2 SQIVND (reference sequence). V dropped 5 bases and J dropped 4 bases, with 14 bases sitting between them. This CDR3 is 14 amino acids long. The CDR3 sequence is CASSEYGAGETQYF. The CDR3 nucleotides are TGTGCCAGTAGTGAATATGGGGCCGGAGAGACCCAGTACTTC.

The chain uses TRBV6-2 or TRBV6-3 and TRBJ2-5, with D uncertain. Trimming shortened V by 5 bases and J by 1 base, and 5 bases separated the two germline ends. CDR3 length: 12 amino acids. Germline V gene lookup returns CDR1 MNHEY and CDR2 SVGEGT. The CDR3 bases are TGTGCCAGCAGTCATTTCCAAGAGACCCAGTACTTC. This translates into CASSHFQETQYF.

This sequence joins TRBV7-9 and TRBJ2-1; D unresolved. Trimming pared 5 bases from V and 2 bases from J, leaving 4 bases between. Germline V CDR1 and CDR2: SEHNR, FQNEAQ (reference sequence). The CDR3 totals 12 residues. CDR3 DNA: TGTGCCAGCAGCGGGCCCTACAATGAGCAGTTCTTC. Its translation: CASSGPYNEQFF.

The count of this clone is one. The chain couples TRBV6-5 to TRBJ1-2; TRBD1 matches at 7 bases. The CDR3 is made up of 14 amino acids. The V and J ends lost 7 bases and 4 bases, in that order; junction bases with no gene match: 9. Germline CDR1 MNHEY, CDR2 SVGAGI. CDR3 sequence (DNA): TGTGCCAGCACCAGAGGACAGGCTCCCTATGGCTACACCTTC. Residues: CASTRGQAPYGYTF.

J is TRBJ1-1 and V is TRBV6-6, with D possibly TRBD1 on 6 matching bases. CDR1 is MNHNY and CDR2 is SVGAGI in the germline V gene (reference sequence). V dropped 6 bases and J dropped 11 bases, with 19 bases sitting between them. There are 13 residues in the CDR3. The CDR3 DNA sequence: TGTGCCAGCAGGCCACAGGGTGAATCGGTCGCTTTCTTT. Its translation is CASRPQGESVAFF.

This clone was counted once. The V and J genes are TRBV28 and TRBJ1-3; unclear D gene. Trimming took 5 bases from V and 0 from J, leaving 8 bases between them. Germline CDR1 and CDR2: MDHEN and SYDVKM. The CDR3 length is 14 residues. The CDR3 sequence is CASSTRGSGNTIYF. The CDR3 DNA follows: TGTGCCAGCAGTACGCGGGGCTCTGGAAACACCATATATTTT.

The CDR3 is CASSLTGGVKAFF. The CDR3 bases are TGTGCCAGCAGCCTAACAGGGGGAGTAAAAGCTTTCTTT. This chain connects TRBV3-1 (or the pseudogene TRBV3-2) to TRBJ1-1, with 8 bases aligning to TRBD1. Germline V CDR1 and CDR2: LGHDT, YNNKEL (reference sequence). Trimming cost V 4 bases and J 9 bases; bases outside gene matches: 7. CDR3 size: 13 residues.

The rearrangement links TRBV5-1 to TRBJ1-5; unclear D gene. V lost 1 base and J 0 bases, leaving 2 bases between the germline ends. Germline V gene lookup returns CDR1 SGHRS and CDR2 YFSETQ. CDR3 length equals 13 residues. The chain's CDR3 is CASSLHSNQPQHF. The CDR3 region has the DNA TGCGCCAGCAGCTTGCATAGCAATCAGCCCCAGCATTTT.

Comments on this clone: Other DNA sequences of this sample code for an identical CDR3. CDR3 protein: CSALGYNEQFF. The CDR3 DNA reads TGCAGTGCCCTCGGGTACAATGAGCAGTTCTTC. The chain joins TRBV20-1 to TRBJ2-1, with D uncertain. Trimming took off 6 bases at V and 4 bases at J, with 7 bases between the two ends. The CDR3 length is 11 residues. CDR1 and CDR2 (germline): DFQATT, SNEGSKA (reference sequence).

Here the CDR3 reads CASSQAPGDRTYGYTF. For the CDR3, the DNA is TGCGCCAGCAGCCAGGCTCCTGGGGATCGTACCTATGGCTACACCTTC. The chain has TRBV4-1 and TRBJ1-2; D remains ambiguous. V was trimmed by 3 bases and J by 4 bases, leaving 18 bases between them. Germline V gives CDR1 MGHRA, CDR2 YSYEKL. This CDR3 is 16 amino acids long.